Following are 6 T cell receptor beta chains from one sample sequenced in a study of blood T cells in healthy people across ages. Through a sample-barcoded 5' primer and a J-beta primer mix, a second PCR was run for roughly 6 to 12 cycles. MiXCR, run by TCRdb on the 5' RACE reads, gives a single entry per CDR3 protein. Found here are more than 650,000 distinct CDR3 sequences, 22% of them singletons; the top ten hold about 22%. The sample taken for sequencing was blood. These receptors all come from a man between 70 and 80 years old in good health.

The chain carries TRBV5-1 and TRBJ2-3, with D possibly TRBD1 on 7 matching bases. V lost 4 bases and J lost 2, with 20 bases in between. Looked up from germline, CDR1 is SGHRS and CDR2 is YFSETQ. This CDR3 has 17 residues. CDR3 sequence (DNA): TGCGCCAGCAGCAGGTCCCCAAGGGGGCGGGACACAGATACGCAGTATTTT. This encodes CASSRSPRGRDTDTQYF.

The rearrangement uses TRBV15 and TRBJ1-1; D ambiguous. Per the germline V gene, CDR1 is LNHNV and CDR2 is YYDKDF (reference sequence). The CDR3 is 18 amino acids. Trimming left V 1 base short and J 1 base short, with 19 bases between. The CDR3 DNA follows: TGTGCCACCAGCAGAGTAGTTTTTGGGTGGATTCAGAACACTGAAGCTTTCTTT. As protein: CATSRVVFGWIQNTEAFF.

The chain has TRBV18 and TRBJ2-7, with D uncertain. The V gene lost 6 bases and the J gene lost 0 bases, with 6 bases spanning the gap. The CDR3 contains 12 residues. Germline V gene data show CDR1 as KGHSH and CDR2 as LQKENI. CDR3 bases: TGTGCCAGCTCCGAAAGCTCCTACGAGCAGTACGTC. Translating it yields CASSESSYEQYV.

The chain is built from TRBV7-2 and TRBJ1-1, with a weak D call TRBD1 (5 bases). The CDR3 consists of 15 residues. V was pared by 3 bases and J by 4 bases, with 15 bases between. Germline V gene data show CDR1 as SGHTA and CDR2 as FQGNSA. The CDR3 bases are TGTGCCAGCAGCTTTGTTGGGGGGACTCGCACTGAAGCTTTCTTT. As protein: CASSFVGGTRTEAFF.

This clonotype has only a few counts. This chain connects TRBV24-1 to TRBJ2-7; tentative D call: TRBD1 (6 bases). The CDR3 covers 13 residues. The V gene lost 6 bases and the J gene lost 2 bases, with 10 bases spanning the gap. CDR1 is KGHDR, CDR2 SFDVKD, per germline. The CDR3 region is CATSLTGAYEQYF. The CDR3 DNA is TGTGCCACCAGTCTGACAGGTGCCTACGAGCAGTACTTC.

The chain is built from TRBV14 and TRBJ2-5; no firm D call. The end of the DNA fits TRBJ2-7 better, so the J call may be wrong. The CDR3 sequence is 13 residues long. From germline, CDR1 is SGHDN and CDR2 FVKESK. The CDR3 coding sequence is TGTGCCAGCAGCCAAGAATGGTCCTACGAGCAGTACTTC. As protein: CASSQEWSYEQYF.